The 18 T cell receptor beta chains in this list originate from one sample, sequenced in a study of T cell responses to AZD1222 COVID-19 vaccine. The method was immunoSEQ multiplex PCR; TCRdb's version includes in-frame clones alone and lacks a portion of them. Of about 120,000 clones in the sample, 91% are singletons; the top ten hold 4% to 5%. This material consisted of peripheral blood, taken on day 0 of AZD1222 vaccination. These receptors came from an adult in good health.

The chain links TRBV7-8 to TRBJ1-5, with a possible D match to TRBD1 (5 bases). The CDR3 extends over 14 amino acids. Germline lookup yields CDR1 SGHVS and CDR2 FQNEAQ. Trimming removed 8 bases from V and 2 bases from J, with 13 bases in between. The CDR3 loop is CASGVRDRNQPQHF. CDR3 DNA: TGTGCCAGCGGGGTCCGGGACCGCAATCAGCCCCAGCATTTT.

The V call is TRBV18, the J call TRBJ2-7; possibly TRBD1 for D (6 bases). Germline V CDR1 and CDR2: KGHSH, LQKENI. Trimming removed 4 bases at V and 4 bases at J, with 17 bases between. The CDR3 is made up of 15 amino acids. The CDR3 sequence is CASSHLTGHGYEQYF. The CDR3 DNA is TGTGCCAGCTCACACCTGACGGGACATGGATACGAGCAGTACTTC.

The chain has TRBV18 and TRBJ1-6, with TRBD1 matching 8 bases. The CDR3 is 16 amino acids. V was clipped by 0 bases and J by 8 bases; unmatched bases: 6. Germline CDR1 reads KGHSH; CDR2 reads LQKENI. CDR3 amino acids: CASSPPVQGADSPLHF. CDR3 nucleotide sequence: TGTGCCAGCTCACCACCGGTCCAGGGGGCAGATTCACCCCTCCACTTT.

In its sample, this clone was seen a few times. The chain couples TRBV24-1 to TRBJ1-2; TRBD1 is a possible D gene (5 bases). This CDR3 comprises 13 residues. Trimming took 2 bases from V and 8 from J, leaving 11 bases between them. Germline values: CDR1 KGHDR, CDR2 SFDVKD. The CDR3 loop is CATSDSGRRGYTF. The CDR3 coding sequence is TGTGCCACCAGTGATTCGGGACGCCGGGGCTACACCTTC.

V gene TRBV18 combines with J gene TRBJ1-1; D remains unclear. In germline, CDR1 is KGHSH, CDR2 LQKENI. V was trimmed by 4 bases and J by 1 base, leaving 4 bases between them. The CDR3 sequence is 12 residues long. Written as DNA, the CDR3 is TGTGCCAGCTCACAAGGGAACACTGAAGCTTTCTTT. This gives the protein CASSQGNTEAFF. Combining the CDR3 with reference TRBV18 and TRBJ1-1 gives the whole variable domain NAGVMQNPRHLVRRRGQEARLRCSPMKGHSHVYWYRQLPEEGLKFMVYLQKENIIDESGMPKERFSAEFPKEGPSILRIQQVVRGDSAAYFCASSQGNTEAFFGQGTRLTVV.

The chain employs TRBV5-1 and TRBJ2-2; D ambiguous. Trimming left V 0 bases short and J 4 bases short, with 4 bases between. Germline V gene sequence: CDR1 SGHRS, CDR2 YFSETQ. The length of the CDR3 is 13 residues. The CDR3 loop reads CASSLVPTGELFF. In DNA form, the CDR3 reads TGCGCCAGCAGCTTGGTCCCCACCGGGGAGCTGTTTTTT.

The chain couples TRBV7-7 to TRBJ2-5, with D perhaps TRBD1 or TRBD2 (5 bases each). Germline V gene data show CDR1 as SSHAT and CDR2 as FNYEAQ (reference sequence). Trimming pared 4 bases from V and 0 bases from J, leaving 9 bases between. The CDR3 contains 14 residues. CDR3 residues: CASSSGTNQETQYF. The CDR3 DNA reads TGTGCCAGCAGCTCCGGGACGAACCAAGAGACCCAGTACTTC.

This chain joins TRBV27 and TRBJ2-1; no clear D gene. Germline V gene sequence: CDR1 MNHEY, CDR2 SMNVEV (reference sequence). This CDR3 spans 16 amino acids. V lost 4 bases to trimming and J lost 4 bases, with 17 bases between them. The CDR3 reads CASSSIDIGPYNEQFF. DNA of the CDR3: TGTGCCAGCAGTTCAATTGATATTGGCCCTTACAATGAGCAGTTCTTC.

This chain links TRBV27 with TRBJ1-5; unclear D gene. The V gene's germline CDR1 is MNHEY and CDR2 SMNVEV (reference sequence). The CDR3 extends over 13 amino acids. The V and J ends lost 3 bases and 4 bases respectively, with 7 bases between them. The CDR3, as DNA: TGTGCCAGCAGTTTGGTCAGTAATCAGCCCCAGCATTTT. Translating gives CASSLVSNQPQHF.

This chain joins TRBV7-2 and TRBJ1-2; perhaps TRBD1 as D (6 bases). Looked up from germline, CDR1 is SGHTA and CDR2 is FQGNSA. This CDR3 has 14 residues. Trimming stripped 5 bases from V and 8 bases from J, with 18 bases between. CDR3 sequence reads: CASSPGGGAGGYTF. CDR3 bases: TGTGCCAGCAGCCCTGGAGGGGGGGCAGGAGGCTACACCTTC.

This chain joins TRBV9 and TRBJ1-1; 8 nucleotides align to TRBD1. Germline CDR1 SGDLS, CDR2 YYNGEE. This CDR3 is built from 14 residues. V shed 4 bases and J 4 bases; nucleotides not matched to a gene: 6. The CDR3 DNA reads as TGTGCCAGCAGCACAGGGGGGGGCGGCACTGAAGCTTTCTTT. Protein sequence: CASSTGGGGTEAFF. Full variable domain (rest looked up from reference TRBV9 and TRBJ1-1): DSGVTQTPKHLITATGQRVTLRCSPRSGDLSVYWYQQSLDQGLQFLIQYYNGEERAKGNILERFSAQQFPDLHSELNLSSLELGDSALYFCASSTGGGGTEAFFGQGTRLTVV.

The chain has TRBV7-8 and TRBJ1-5; TRBD1 aligns across 7 bases. CDR1 is SGHVS and CDR2 is FQNEAQ in the germline V gene. The CDR3 totals 18 residues. V trimming: 4 bases; J trimming: 0 bases; junction bases outside the gene matches: 12. The chain's CDR3 is CASSSAWDSFNSNQPQHF. CDR3 nucleotides: TGTGCCAGCAGCTCAGCCTGGGACAGCTTTAATAGCAATCAGCCCCAGCATTTT.

The chain is built from TRBV6-2 or TRBV6-3 and TRBJ2-7; D remains unclear. This CDR3 contains 12 residues. V lost 5 bases, J lost 2 bases, and 7 bases lay in between. Germline loops: CDR1 MNHEY, CDR2 SVGEGT. The CDR3 reads CASSETTYEQYF. Written as DNA, the CDR3 is TGTGCCAGCAGTGAGACAACCTACGAGCAGTACTTC.

V usage is TRBV4-3 and J usage is TRBJ2-7; 9 bases agree with TRBD1. The CDR3 spans 14 residues. CDR1 and CDR2 (germline): LGHNA, YSLEER. V was clipped by 3 bases and J by 1 base; unmatched bases: 1. CDR3 region: CASSQDRGSYEQYF. In nucleotides, the CDR3 is TGCGCCAGCAGCCAGGACAGGGGTTCCTACGAGCAGTACTTC.

This chain joins TRBV15 and TRBJ2-5; 7 nucleotides align to TRBD2. CDR1 is LNHNV and CDR2 is YYDKDF in the germline V gene (reference sequence). V dropped 1 base and J dropped 1; count of bases not matched to a gene: 6. The CDR3 totals 16 residues. CDR3 in amino acids: CATSRGASGPQETQYF. In DNA form, the CDR3 reads TGTGCCACCAGCAGAGGGGCTAGCGGACCCCAAGAGACCCAGTACTTC.

The V call is TRBV19, the J call TRBJ1-2; 9 nucleotides align to TRBD1. V was pared by 4 bases and J by 4 bases, with 4 bases of the junction left unmatched. Germline CDR1 reads LNHDA; CDR2 reads SQIVND (reference sequence). This CDR3 has 14 amino acids. The CDR3 DNA sequence: TGTGCCAGTAGTACCGGGACAGGGACCTATGGCTACACCTTC. It encodes CASSTGTGTYGYTF.

The chain joins TRBV9 to TRBJ2-1; 9 bases map to TRBD2. The germline CDR1 and CDR2 sequences are SGDLS and YYNGEE. The CDR3 contains 15 residues. The V segment lost 1 base and the J segment 4 bases; nucleotides outside the gene matches: 3. The CDR3 DNA reads TGTGCCAGCAGCGTAATTAGCGGGAGTTACAATGAGCAGTTCTTC. Translating gives CASSVISGSYNEQFF.

This clone was recorded only once. V usage is TRBV7-9 and J usage is TRBJ1-4; D might be TRBD1 (6 bases). CDR1 is SEHNR, CDR2 FQNEAQ, per germline (reference sequence). The CDR3 has 13 residues. Trimming pared 8 bases from V and 6 bases from J, leaving 13 bases between. In nucleotides, the CDR3 is TGTGCCAGCTGCCCGGGGACATATGAAAAACTGTTTTTT. Its protein product is CASCPGTYEKLFF. Variable domain in full (rest from reference TRBV7-9 and TRBJ1-4): DTGVSQNPRHKITKRGQNVTFRCDPISEHNRLYWYRQTLGQGPEFLTYFQNEAQLEKSRLLSDRFSAERPKGSFSTLEIQRTEQGDSAMYLCASCPGTYEKLFFGSGTQLSVL.